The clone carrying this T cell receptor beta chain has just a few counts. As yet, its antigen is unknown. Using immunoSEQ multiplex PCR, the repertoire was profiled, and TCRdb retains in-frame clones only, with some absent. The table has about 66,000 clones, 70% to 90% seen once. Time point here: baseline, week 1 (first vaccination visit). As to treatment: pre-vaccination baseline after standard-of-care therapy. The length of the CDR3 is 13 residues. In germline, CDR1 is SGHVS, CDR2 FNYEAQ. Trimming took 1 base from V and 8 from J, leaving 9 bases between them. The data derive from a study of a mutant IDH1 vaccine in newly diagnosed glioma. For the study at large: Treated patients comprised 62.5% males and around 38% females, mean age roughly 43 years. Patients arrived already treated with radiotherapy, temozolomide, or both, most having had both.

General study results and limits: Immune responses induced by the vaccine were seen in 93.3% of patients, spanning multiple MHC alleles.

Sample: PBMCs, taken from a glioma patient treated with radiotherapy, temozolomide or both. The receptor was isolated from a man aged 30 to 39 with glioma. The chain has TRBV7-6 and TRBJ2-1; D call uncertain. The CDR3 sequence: CASSLGVGYEQFF. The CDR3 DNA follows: TGTGCCAGCAGCTTAGGAGTCGGTTATGAGCAGTTCTTC. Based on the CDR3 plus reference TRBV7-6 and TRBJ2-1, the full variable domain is GAGVSQSPRYKVTKRGQDVALRCDPISGHVSLYWYRQALGQGPEFLTYFNYEAQQDKSGLPNDRFSAERPEGSISTLTIQRTEQRDSAMYRCASSLGVGYEQFFGPGTRLTVL.